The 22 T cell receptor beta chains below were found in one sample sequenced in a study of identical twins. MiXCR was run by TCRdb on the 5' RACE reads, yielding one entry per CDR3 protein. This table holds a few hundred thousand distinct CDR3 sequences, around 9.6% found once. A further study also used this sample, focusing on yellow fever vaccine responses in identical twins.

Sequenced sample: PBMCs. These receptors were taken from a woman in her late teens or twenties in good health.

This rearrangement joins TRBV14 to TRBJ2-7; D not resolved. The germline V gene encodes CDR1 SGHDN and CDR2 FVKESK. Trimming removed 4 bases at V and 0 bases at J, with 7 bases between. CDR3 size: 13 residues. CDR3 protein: CASSLRHSYEQYF. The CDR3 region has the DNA TGTGCCAGCAGCCTCCGGCACTCCTACGAGCAGTACTTC.

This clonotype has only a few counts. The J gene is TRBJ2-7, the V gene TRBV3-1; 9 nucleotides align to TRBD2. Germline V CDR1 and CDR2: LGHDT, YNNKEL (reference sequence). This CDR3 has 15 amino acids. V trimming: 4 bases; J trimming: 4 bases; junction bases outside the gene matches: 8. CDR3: CASSPLAGVQYEQYF. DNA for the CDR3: TGTGCCAGCAGCCCTTTAGCGGGAGTGCAGTACGAGCAGTACTTC.

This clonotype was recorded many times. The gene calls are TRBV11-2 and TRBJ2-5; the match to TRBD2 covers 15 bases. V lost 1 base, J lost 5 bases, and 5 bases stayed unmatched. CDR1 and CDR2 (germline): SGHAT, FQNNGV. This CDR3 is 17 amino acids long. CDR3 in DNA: TGTGCCAGCAGCTTAGGGACTAGCGGGAGGGCAGTGGAGACCCAGTACTTC. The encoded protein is CASSLGTSGRAVETQYF.

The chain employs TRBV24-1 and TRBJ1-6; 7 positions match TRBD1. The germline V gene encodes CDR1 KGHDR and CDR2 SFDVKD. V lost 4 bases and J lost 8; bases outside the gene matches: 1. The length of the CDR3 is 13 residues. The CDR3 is CATSETGYSPLHF. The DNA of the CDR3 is TGTGCCACCAGTGAGACAGGGTATTCACCCCTCCACTTT.

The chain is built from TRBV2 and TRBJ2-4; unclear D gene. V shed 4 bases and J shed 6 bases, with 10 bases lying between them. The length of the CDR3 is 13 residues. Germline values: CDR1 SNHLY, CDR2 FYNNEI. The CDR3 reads CASSVDLVNIQYF. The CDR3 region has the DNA TGTGCCAGCAGTGTAGACCTGGTAAACATTCAGTACTTC.

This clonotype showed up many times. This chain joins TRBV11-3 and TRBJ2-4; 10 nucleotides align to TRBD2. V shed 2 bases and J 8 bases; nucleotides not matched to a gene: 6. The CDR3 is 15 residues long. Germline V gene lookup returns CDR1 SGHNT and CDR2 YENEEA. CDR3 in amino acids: CASSLRASGSYIQYF. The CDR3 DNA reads TGTGCCAGCAGCTTACGGGCTAGCGGGAGTTACATTCAGTACTTC.

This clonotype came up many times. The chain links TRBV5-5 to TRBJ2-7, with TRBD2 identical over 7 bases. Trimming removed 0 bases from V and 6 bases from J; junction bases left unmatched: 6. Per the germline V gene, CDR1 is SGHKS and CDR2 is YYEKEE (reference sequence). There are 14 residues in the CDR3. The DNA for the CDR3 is TGTGCCAGCAGCTTGGTACAAGGGAGGGGCGAGCAGTACTTC. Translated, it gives CASSLVQGRGEQYF.

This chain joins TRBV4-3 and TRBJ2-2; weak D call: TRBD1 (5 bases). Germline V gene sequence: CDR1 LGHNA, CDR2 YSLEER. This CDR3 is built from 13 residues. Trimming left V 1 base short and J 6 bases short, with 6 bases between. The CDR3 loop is CASSQVGPGELFF. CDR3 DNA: TGCGCCAGCAGCCAAGTGGGGCCCGGGGAGCTGTTTTTT.

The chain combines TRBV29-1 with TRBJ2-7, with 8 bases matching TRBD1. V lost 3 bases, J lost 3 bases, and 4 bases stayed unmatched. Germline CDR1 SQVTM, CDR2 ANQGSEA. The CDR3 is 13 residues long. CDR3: CSVEDRVGYEQYF. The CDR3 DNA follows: TGCAGCGTTGAGGACAGGGTGGGCTACGAGCAGTACTTC.

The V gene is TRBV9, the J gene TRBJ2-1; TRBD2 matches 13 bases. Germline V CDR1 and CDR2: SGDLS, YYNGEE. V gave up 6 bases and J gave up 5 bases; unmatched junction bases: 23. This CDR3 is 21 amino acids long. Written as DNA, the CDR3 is TGTGCCAGCACCCTCAGATGGGGGACTAGCGGGAAGGGCTTTTTTGACAATGAGCAGTTCTTC. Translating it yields CASTLRWGTSGKGFFDNEQFF.

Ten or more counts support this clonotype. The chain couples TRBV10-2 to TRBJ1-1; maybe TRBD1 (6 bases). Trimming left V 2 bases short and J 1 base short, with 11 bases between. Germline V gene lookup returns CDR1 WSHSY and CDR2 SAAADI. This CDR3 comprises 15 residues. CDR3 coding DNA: TGCGCCAGCAGTGAGACAGGGTTCGAGAACACTGAAGCTTTCTTT. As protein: CASSETGFENTEAFF.

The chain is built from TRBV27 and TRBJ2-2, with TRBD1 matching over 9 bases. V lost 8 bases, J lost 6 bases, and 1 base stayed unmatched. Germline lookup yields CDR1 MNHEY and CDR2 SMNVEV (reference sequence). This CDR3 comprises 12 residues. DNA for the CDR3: TGTGCCAGCGGGGACAGGGCCGGGGAGCTGTTTTTT. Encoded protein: CASGDRAGELFF.

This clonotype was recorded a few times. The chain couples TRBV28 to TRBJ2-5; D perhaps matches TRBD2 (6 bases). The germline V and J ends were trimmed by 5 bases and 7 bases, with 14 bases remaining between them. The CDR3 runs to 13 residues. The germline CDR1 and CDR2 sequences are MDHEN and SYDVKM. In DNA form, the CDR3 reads TGTGCCAGCAGTACCGGGAGACCGGGGACCCAGTACTTC. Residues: CASSTGRPGTQYF.

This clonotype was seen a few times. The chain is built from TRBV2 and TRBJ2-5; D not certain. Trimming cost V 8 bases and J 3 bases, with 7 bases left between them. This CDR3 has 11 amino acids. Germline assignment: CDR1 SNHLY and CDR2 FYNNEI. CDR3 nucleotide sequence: TGTGCCAGCGAGGCAGAAGAGACCCAGTACTTC. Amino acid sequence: CASEAEETQYF.

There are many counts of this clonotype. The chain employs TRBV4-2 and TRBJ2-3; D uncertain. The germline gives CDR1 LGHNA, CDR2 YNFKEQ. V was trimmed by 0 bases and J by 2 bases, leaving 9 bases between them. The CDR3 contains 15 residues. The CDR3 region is CASSQENTFTDTQYF. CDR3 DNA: TGTGCCAGCAGCCAAGAAAATACGTTCACAGATACGCAGTATTTT.

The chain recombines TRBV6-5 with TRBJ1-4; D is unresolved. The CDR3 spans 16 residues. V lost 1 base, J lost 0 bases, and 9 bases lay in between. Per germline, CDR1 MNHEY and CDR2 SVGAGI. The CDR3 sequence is CASSYWAESTNEKLFF. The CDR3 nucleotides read TGTGCCAGCAGTTACTGGGCAGAATCAACTAATGAAAAACTGTTTTTT.

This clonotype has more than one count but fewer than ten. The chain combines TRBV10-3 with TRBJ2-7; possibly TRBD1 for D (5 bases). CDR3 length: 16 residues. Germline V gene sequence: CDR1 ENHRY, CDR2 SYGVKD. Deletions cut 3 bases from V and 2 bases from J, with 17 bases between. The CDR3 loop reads CAISDQDTKDAYEQYF. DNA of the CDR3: TGTGCCATCAGTGACCAGGACACCAAGGACGCCTACGAGCAGTACTTC.

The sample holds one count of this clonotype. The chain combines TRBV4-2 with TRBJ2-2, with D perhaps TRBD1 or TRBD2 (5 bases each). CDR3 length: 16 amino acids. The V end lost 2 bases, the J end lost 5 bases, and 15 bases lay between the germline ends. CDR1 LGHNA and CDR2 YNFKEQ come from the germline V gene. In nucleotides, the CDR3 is TGTGCCAGCAGCCAACAGACCGGGACCGCAACCGGGGAGCTGTTTTTT. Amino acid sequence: CASSQQTGTATGELFF.

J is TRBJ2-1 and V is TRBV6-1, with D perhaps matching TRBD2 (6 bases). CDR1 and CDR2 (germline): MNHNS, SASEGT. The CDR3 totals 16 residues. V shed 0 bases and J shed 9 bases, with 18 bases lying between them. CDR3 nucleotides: TGTGCCAGCAGTGAAGCCCCGGGGGTGGGCACGGGTGAGCAGTTCTTC. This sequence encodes CASSEAPGVGTGEQFF.

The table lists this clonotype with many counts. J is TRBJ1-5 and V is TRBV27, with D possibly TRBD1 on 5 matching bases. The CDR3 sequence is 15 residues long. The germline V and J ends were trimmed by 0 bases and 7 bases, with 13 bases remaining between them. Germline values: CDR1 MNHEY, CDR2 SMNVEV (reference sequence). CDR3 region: CASSLSGQGNQPQHF. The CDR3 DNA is TGTGCCAGCAGTTTATCAGGCCAGGGAAACCAGCCCCAGCATTTT.

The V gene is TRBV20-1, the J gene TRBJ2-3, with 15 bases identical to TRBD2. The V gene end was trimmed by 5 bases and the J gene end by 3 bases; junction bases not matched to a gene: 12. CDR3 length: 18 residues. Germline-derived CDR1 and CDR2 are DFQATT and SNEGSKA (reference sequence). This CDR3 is CSAAEGLAGGYRTDTQYF. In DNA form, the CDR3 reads TGCAGTGCTGCGGAGGGACTAGCGGGGGGATATCGGACAGATACGCAGTATTTT.

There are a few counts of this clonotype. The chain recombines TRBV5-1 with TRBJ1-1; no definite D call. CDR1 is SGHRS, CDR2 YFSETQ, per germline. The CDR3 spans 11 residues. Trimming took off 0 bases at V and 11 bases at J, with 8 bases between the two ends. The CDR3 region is CASSLDRRAFF. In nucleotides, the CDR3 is TGCGCCAGCAGCTTGGACCGGAGGGCTTTCTTT.